A single sample is the source of the 18 T cell receptor beta chains below, sequenced in a study of molecular identifiers for immune sequencing clone quantification. TCRdb redid the calling of the PCR reads with MiXCR, one entry per CDR3 protein. The sample records 85,000 to 100,000 distinct CDR3 sequences, approximately 22% being singletons. The sample was naive CD8+ T cells from blood, with Jurkat cell RNA spiked in. Subset in this sample: FACS-sorted CD8+CD4-CCR7+CD45RA+ naive T cells. These receptors originate from a human donor in good health. Some libraries in this study had Jurkat cell RNA spiked in.

Only a few counts were recorded for this clonotype. The chain recombines TRBV20-1 with TRBJ2-1; 7 bases fit TRBD2. Germline CDR1 and CDR2: DFQATT and SNEGSKA (reference sequence). The length of the CDR3 is 15 residues. V lost 5 bases to trimming and J lost 3 bases; unmatched junction nucleotides: 10. In DNA form, the CDR3 reads TGCAGTGCTCCGCCCACCTCTAGCGGCTACAATGAGCAGTTCTTC. Encoded protein: CSAPPTSSGYNEQFF.

This clonotype has a single count. A much bigger clone sits one base away, suggesting this may be a read error. V and J are TRBV11-2 and TRBJ2-1; 13 nucleotides line up with TRBD2. The CDR3 totals 17 residues. Germline trimming cut 1 base from V and 4 bases from J; bases unmatched to any gene: 4. The germline gives CDR1 SGHAT, CDR2 FQNNGV. CDR3 region: CASSLGGLAGEYNEQFF. The CDR3 DNA reads as TGTGCCAGCAGCTTAGGTGGACTAGCGGGGGAGTACAATGAGCAGTTCTTC.

This clonotype has at least ten counts. The rearrangement joins TRBV27 to TRBJ2-3; D uncertain. The CDR3 contains 16 residues. Germline V gene lookup returns CDR1 MNHEY and CDR2 SMNVEV (reference sequence). The ends were cut back, 5 bases at V and 1 base at J, with 16 bases in the middle. Here the CDR3 reads CASSTGDNSGTDTQYF. CDR3 coding DNA: TGTGCCAGCAGTACCGGAGATAATTCTGGCACAGATACGCAGTATTTT.

This clonotype appeared a few times. V usage is TRBV20-1 and J usage is TRBJ2-7; D gene ambiguous. The CDR3 runs 15 residues. CDR1 and CDR2 from the germline V gene are DFQATT and SNEGSKA (reference sequence). The V end was cut by 4 bases, the J end by 0 bases, with 16 bases between. DNA for the CDR3: TGCAGTGCTACCGACTTAGCTGCAAGCTCCTACGAGCAGTACTTC. It encodes CSATDLAASSYEQYF.

This sequence joins TRBV29-1 and TRBJ2-1; D perhaps matches TRBD2 (6 bases). V lost 0 bases and J 7 bases, leaving 7 bases between the germline ends. CDR1 is SQVTM and CDR2 is ANQGSEA in the germline V gene. This CDR3 has 12 amino acids. The CDR3 coding sequence is TGCAGCGTTGAAGAACGGGGGAATGAGCAGTTCTTC. Residues: CSVEERGNEQFF.

Here the CDR3 reads CASSFNQAEAFF. For the CDR3, the DNA is TGTGCCAGCAGCTTCAATCAAGCTGAAGCTTTCTTT. The chain links TRBV11-2 to TRBJ1-1; no reliable D call. Per germline, CDR1 SGHAT and CDR2 FQNNGV. Trimming pared 3 bases from V and 6 bases from J, leaving 8 bases between. The CDR3 has 12 amino acids.

In the case of this clonotype: This sequence may be a read error, since a much larger clone differs from it by one base. CDR3 protein: CASSLGGGEGYSNQPQHF. The CDR3 DNA reads TGCGCCAGCAGCCTAGGGGGAGGGGAGGGATATAGCAATCAGCCCCAGCATTTT. This chain uses TRBV4-1 with TRBJ1-5, with D possibly being TRBD1 (6 bases). The CDR3 has 18 amino acids. Germline assignment: CDR1 MGHRA and CDR2 YSYEKL. V lost 4 bases and J 0 bases, leaving 19 bases between the germline ends.

This chain links TRBV7-9 with TRBJ1-4; the D gene is possibly TRBD1 (6 bases). This CDR3 has 13 residues. V shed 5 bases and J shed 8 bases, with 12 bases lying between them. Germline-derived CDR1 and CDR2 are SEHNR and FQNEAQ (reference sequence). The CDR3 spells CASSNQGWEKLFF. The CDR3 DNA is TGTGCCAGCAGCAACCAGGGGTGGGAAAAACTGTTTTTT.

A few counts support this clonotype. The chain joins TRBV5-5 to TRBJ2-7; D is uncertain. CDR1 SGHKS and CDR2 YYEKEE come from the germline V gene (reference sequence). The V gene lost 2 bases and the J gene lost 2 bases, with 5 bases spanning the gap. CDR3 length: 12 amino acids. Here the CDR3 DNA reads TGTGCCAGCAGCTTTGACGCCTACGAGCAGTACTTC. This codes for CASSFDAYEQYF. Full variable domain (outside the CDR3, taken from reference TRBV5-5 and TRBJ2-7): DAGVTQSPTHLIKTRGQQVTLRCSPISGHKSVSWYQQVLGQGPQFIFQYYEKEERGRGNFPDRFSARQFPNYSSELNVNALLLGDSALYLCASSFDAYEQYFGPGTRLTVT.

This chain connects TRBV30 to TRBJ2-7; tentatively, D is TRBD1 (6 bases). From germline, CDR1 is GTSNPN and CDR2 SVGIG (reference sequence). V lost 8 bases and J lost 3, with 17 bases in between. The CDR3 consists of 13 residues. The CDR3 reads CARTDRTGYEQYF. Written as DNA, the CDR3 is TGTGCCAGGACGGACAGAACGGGCTACGAGCAGTACTTC.

This clonotype was counted ten times or more. The chain joins TRBV7-9 to TRBJ1-6; weak D call: TRBD1 (5 bases). Germline CDR1 and CDR2: SEHNR and FQNEAQ (reference sequence). The CDR3 runs 16 residues. Trimming took off 2 bases at V and 11 bases at J, with 19 bases between the two ends. CDR3 in DNA: TGTGCCAGCAGCTTAATTTTGGGAGGGGCTGGAGCACCCCTCCACTTT. It codes for CASSLILGGAGAPLHF.

This clonotype was picked up many times. The rearrangement uses TRBV4-3 and TRBJ2-7; no clear D gene. Trimming stripped 3 bases from V and 9 bases from J, with 21 bases between. The CDR3 covers 15 residues. Germline-derived CDR1 and CDR2 are LGHNA and YSLEER. CDR3 sequence: CASSQEASTTSGQYF. The CDR3 coding sequence is TGCGCCAGCAGCCAGGAAGCCTCCACTACGTCGGGGCAGTACTTC.

The chain recombines TRBV19 with TRBJ2-7, with D unclear. Trimming stripped 1 base from V and 5 bases from J, with 3 bases between. The CDR3 loop spans 11 amino acids. In germline, CDR1 is LNHDA, CDR2 SQIVND (reference sequence). The CDR3 reads CASSIGNEQYF. CDR3 DNA sequence: TGTGCCAGTAGTATAGGAAACGAGCAGTACTTC.

The table lists this clonotype with many counts. The chain recombines TRBV9 with TRBJ1-1; possibly TRBD1 for D (5 bases). This CDR3 is built from 12 residues. The germline V gene has CDR1 SGDLS and CDR2 YYNGEE. The V end was cut by 0 bases, the J end by 5 bases, with 5 bases between. Written as DNA, the CDR3 is TGTGCCAGCAGCGTAGGGGGGACTGAAGCTTTCTTT. Translation gives CASSVGGTEAFF.

This clonotype was observed at least ten times. The chain is built from TRBV5-4 and TRBJ2-3; D gene uncertain. The V gene lost 3 bases and the J gene lost 2 bases, with 4 bases spanning the gap. The CDR3 contains 12 residues. CDR1 and CDR2 from the germline V gene are SGHNT and YYREEE (reference sequence). The CDR3 DNA sequence: TGTGCCAGCAGCTCGGACACAGATACGCAGTATTTT. It specifies CASSSDTDTQYF.

This sequence joins TRBV5-3 and TRBJ2-3; no clear D. TRBV5-3 is identified as an open reading frame with a role that is uncertain. The CDR3 length is 16 residues. The V end was cut by 8 bases, the J end by 0 bases, with 19 bases between. CDR3 sequence (DNA): TGTGCCAGCAGCCGAAAGGACGGGTCTAGCACAGATACGCAGTATTTT. Its translation is CASSRKDGSSTDTQYF.

Of note for this clonotype: A read error may explain this, as a much larger clone is one base away. The gene calls are TRBV27 and TRBJ2-6; no firm D call. The length of the CDR3 is 14 residues. CDR1 is MNHEY and CDR2 is SMNVEV in the germline V gene (reference sequence). DNA for the CDR3: TGTGCCGGCAGTTTATCCGCTGGGGCCAACGTCCTGACTTTC. Protein product: CAGSLSAGANVLTF.

In the case of this clonotype: With a much larger clone just one base away, this may be a read error. The chain employs TRBV5-1 and TRBJ1-1, with 7 positions matching TRBD1. The CDR3 runs to 17 residues. The germline gives CDR1 SGHRS, CDR2 YFSETQ. The ends lost 2 bases at V and 4 bases at J; junction bases unmatched: 14. The CDR3, as DNA: TGCGCCAGCAGCTTAGTCGGACAGGCCCGCACCCCCACTGAAGCTTTCTTT. It translates to CASSLVGQARTPTEAFF.